This TCR beta chain was identified during a study of cytomegalovirus exposure and HLA in healthy donors (dated by TCRdb to about 2017). For context, the study as a whole: In an earlier analysis of roughly 500 of the donors, around 290 Gb of sequence data and 100 million or so unique TCR beta sequences from about 180 million T cells were reported. In a later genetic analysis, genome-wide SNP genotypes for about three fifths of the roughly 670 donors were used, and that subset was treated as a discovery cohort. Among some 400 genotyped donors of the cohort, an average of approximately 230,000 unique TCR beta nucleotide sequences were sequenced per donor, roughly a sixth of them non-productive. Several DR-DQ haplotypes were handled as single units for association and clustering, since linkage in the cohort was strong. An earlier analysis of 587 of the donors used high-throughput TCR beta sequencing to judge whether each TCR beta V gene segment behaved as functional or pseudogenic. Donor age, sex, ethnicity and CMV serostatus were compiled alongside the repertoire data. Among the approximately 420 genotyped donors, 75% to 90% belonged to the genetic ancestry cluster associated with self-reported Caucasian donors. Rather than using new phenotypic data, the later analysis identified candidate immune exposures from TCR beta sequences and from how often those sequences occurred across donors. To study patterns of TCR occurrence, a later analysis re-analyzed previously published TCR beta repertoires from just over 650 donors and added high-resolution HLA genotyping. The study combined high-throughput TCR immunosequencing, statistical association of individual TCRs with disease status, and machine learning to predict cytomegalovirus infection status. Every discovery cohort repertoire had been produced on one sequencing platform. The study aimed to test whether cataloging public T cell receptors could reveal signatures of past pathogen exposure. The T cell repertoires of 550 to 850 subjects were profiled by immunosequencing and related to cytomegalovirus serostatus. Typing coverage varied by locus: roughly 620-640 donors for A, B, C, DRB1 and DQB1; roughly 510 for DQA1; 606 for DPA1; about 450 for DPB1. Along with the approximately 650-subject first cohort, a separate validation cohort of about 110 different subjects was used. HLA typing covered class I and class II loci at four-digit resolution. An early release that covered 500 to 800 HLA-typed donors contained approximately 300 gigabases of sequencing data and tens of millions of unique TCR sequences.

The receptor library was made with the immunoSEQ multiplex PCR assay. For the multiplex PCR, a mixture combining 60 forward primers for TCR Vbeta segments and 13 reverse primers for TCR Jbeta segments was used. The CDR3 region of rearranged TCR beta genes was amplified from genomic DNA by a multiplex PCR assay. On the Illumina HiSeq System, the amplified TCR beta libraries were sequenced as 87-base-pair reads. Regarding the original processing steps: In a later analysis, 77 million or so unique TCR beta chains were counted across the 666 repertoires, and roughly 10 million of these chains were shared by at least two donors. Raw reads were error-corrected and collapsed into unique sequences by a nearest-neighbor algorithm in which closely related sequences were merged to remove PCR and sequencing errors. CDR3 sequences were aligned to IMGT reference sequences to assign V, D and J gene segments. For a sequence to be retained, at least a six-nucleotide match to both a V gene segment and a J gene segment was required. Rearrangements were classified as productive when the CDR3 lacked stop codons and remained in frame with V and J, and all other rearrangements were classified as non-productive. CDR3 was defined by IMGT convention, running from the second conserved V-encoded cysteine to the conserved J-encoded phenylalanine. The earlier analysis of roughly 590 of the donors excluded any sequence lacking an unambiguous match to a single V gene segment. An earlier analysis of some 500 of the donors classified V segments as functional when productive rearrangements were above 56.7% and as segregating when the standard deviation between donors was above 5%. A statistical classification framework was developed to diagnose cytomegalovirus status using the catalog of TCR beta chain sequences. A later analysis assigned V and J genes by comparing TCR nucleotide sequences with IMGT/GENE-DB human TR gene sequences. A later analysis assigned CDR3 sequences and most-parsimonious VDJ recombination scenarios with the TCRdist pipeline. In a later analysis, every TCR beta chain was defined by the combination of its CDR3 amino acid sequence and its V-gene family, and reads without a unique V-gene family were dropped. To address suspected cross-contamination and a sequencing artifact, a later analysis removed 592 highly shared, low-generation-probability nucleotide sequences. In a later analysis, a clonal expansion index for each public chain was calculated from normalized within-repertoire ranks of inferred template counts. In a later analysis, generation probabilities were computed using a VDJ recombination model fitted to out-of-frame rearrangements, and the results were checked against IGoR. Hypergeometric tests were used in a later analysis to score TCR-TCR, TCR-HLA and TCR-CMV co-occurrence, with a repertoire-size bias correction applied to the TCR pairs. A later analysis estimated false discovery rates by permuting HLA or CMV assignments 20 times. In a later analysis, co-occurring TCRs were grouped using DBSCAN, with TCRdist sequence similarity added in when clustering inside HLA-allele-positive subsets. Repertoires with fewer than 30,000 or more than 120,000 public chains were left out of co-occurrence clustering, as were roughly five repertoires with anomalous nucleotide sharing. TCRdb re-hosts the immuneACCESS table, in-frame sequences only. Its copies lack some clones; in the studies checked, an unresolved V gene accounts for under half of them, and the cause for the rest is not known. The D gene and trimming were derived from the DNA, and the V and J assignments and clone size from that table. This sample has around 150,000 clones in its table, and around three quarters of those were observed once. The top ten clones comprise 3.1% of the sample.

The cohort consisted of 650 to 850 healthy bone marrow donors. At the time of sampling, all cohort members were nominally healthy, though unrecorded immune exposures were likely present. The donor was CMV seronegative and was included in the group of a few hundred seronegative cohort members. Every donor gave a peripheral blood sample, and the peripheral blood mononuclear cells from that sample were used for TCR beta sequencing. The Qiagen DNeasy Blood Extraction Kit was used to extract genomic DNA from the blood cell samples. Overall study outcomes, separate from this receptor: A further reported finding was that TCR beta sequences accurately predicted the HLA-A and HLA-B alleles for most subjects in the first cohort. The sequencing pipeline was judged likely to have produced a cluster of highly shared sequence variants as a technical artifact. In a later analysis, several top co-occurrence clusters were reported to appear linked to parvovirus B19, influenza, CMV and Epstein-Barr virus. Some IMGT-functional V segments, including TRBV6-2 and TRBV6-3, could not be distinguished by the 87-base-pair reads and were therefore excluded. In an earlier analysis of some 500 of the donors, most TCR beta V segments were observed in productive rearrangements about 87% or about 30% of the time, broadly matching IMGT annotations. In a later genetic analysis, fewer N-insertions in productive TCRs were reported among donors in an Asian-associated ancestry cluster than the approximately 710-donor mean. At a false discovery rate of 0.05, a later analysis linked around 15,000 TCR beta sequences to specific HLA alleles. A later analysis found that HLA-associated TCR beta chains were more clonally expanded and had lower generation probabilities than equally common non-associated chains. In the study, some 160 TCR beta chains were listed as associated with cytomegalovirus. In a later analysis, TCR association rates were found to vary across HLA loci, with the most associated TCRs seen for DRB1 alleles and the fewest for HLA-C alleles. Cytomegalovirus status was reported to be diagnosed by the classifier with high specificity and sensitivity in both the original and validation cohorts. A few of the identified cytomegalovirus-associated TCR beta chains were confirmed in vitro to be specific for cytomegalovirus antigens. The cohort was sequenced for TCR beta chains only, and without alpha or paired-chain data the features that could be detected were limited. Immune exposure information for the cohort was limited to CMV serostatus. While some public TCRs were present in many individuals, most TCR sequences turned up only very rarely across donors. It was suggested by the authors that the approach could potentially be generalized to other disease states and immunological phenotypes. HLA typing was unavailable for some donors at each locus, so association tests used only the typed subset. Linkage disequilibrium might explain the correlated functional status among segregating V segments, but an unknown experimental factor could not be excluded. Presence/absence analyses assumed roughly uniform sequencing depth across donors, an assumption that may not hold. Because counts were too low, roughly 17 rarely observed V segments, including chromosome 9 orphons, were left out of the earlier analysis of 587 of the donors. When HLA alleles, especially DR and DQ, strongly co-occurred, attributing TCR associations to individual alleles was difficult. According to a later analysis, most CMV-associated TCR beta chains appeared to be HLA-restricted, and the HLA associations seemed to be driven largely by CMV exposure. A later genetic analysis associated a missense DCLRE1C variant with V-gene and J-gene trimming of TCR beta chains, and an independent cohort replicated the association.

Reading from cysteine to phenylalanine, the CDR3 counts 15 amino acids. Of the read, only the CDR3 DNA is kept; its 45 bases are in frame from base 1. Based on the germline V gene, the CDR1 and CDR2 sequences are MNHEY and SVGAGI. The germline ends are 11 bases apart after V is trimmed by 5 bases and J by 0 bases. Regarding this clone: This receptor's antigen is unknown. Nothing much larger sits one base from this clone, and base qualities are not available.

The TCR originated in a woman between 40 and 50 years old in good health and CMV-seronegative. The V and J genes are TRBV6-5 and TRBJ1-3; perhaps TRBD1 is the D gene, with 5 bases matching. The sequencing sample was made of PBMCs. The CDR3 reads as follows: CASSRGPSSGNTIYF. The sequenced DNA is TGTGCCAGCAGTAGGGGCCCGAGCTCTGGAAACACCATATATTTT.